The present entry profiles one T cell receptor beta chain with its context. TCRdb's table, derived via immunoSEQ multiplex PCR, lists solely in-frame clones and lacks some. Of some 120,000 clones detected, about 86% appear once; the ten largest clones hold about 12%. The record originates from a study of control samples from healthy donors and cancer patients. CDR1 is SGHNT, CDR2 YENEEA, per germline. The length of the CDR3 is 13 residues. The ends were cut back, 5 bases at V and 1 base at J, with 8 bases in the middle. The sequenced sample consisted of blood. The receptor's source is a man aged 25-45 years in good health. J is TRBJ2-5 and V is TRBV11-3, with D unresolved. This CDR3 is CASSLHLQETQYF. CDR3 DNA sequence: TGTGCCAGCAGCCTACATCTCCAAGAGACCCAGTACTTC.